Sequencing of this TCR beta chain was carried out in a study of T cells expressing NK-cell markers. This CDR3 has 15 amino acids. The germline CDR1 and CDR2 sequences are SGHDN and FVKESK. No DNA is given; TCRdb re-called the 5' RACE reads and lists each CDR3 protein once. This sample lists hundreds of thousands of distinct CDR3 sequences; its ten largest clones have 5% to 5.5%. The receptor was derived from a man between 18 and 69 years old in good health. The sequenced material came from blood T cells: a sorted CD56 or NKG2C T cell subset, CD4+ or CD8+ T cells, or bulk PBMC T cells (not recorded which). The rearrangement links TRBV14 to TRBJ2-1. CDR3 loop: CASSQRSTAYYEQFF.